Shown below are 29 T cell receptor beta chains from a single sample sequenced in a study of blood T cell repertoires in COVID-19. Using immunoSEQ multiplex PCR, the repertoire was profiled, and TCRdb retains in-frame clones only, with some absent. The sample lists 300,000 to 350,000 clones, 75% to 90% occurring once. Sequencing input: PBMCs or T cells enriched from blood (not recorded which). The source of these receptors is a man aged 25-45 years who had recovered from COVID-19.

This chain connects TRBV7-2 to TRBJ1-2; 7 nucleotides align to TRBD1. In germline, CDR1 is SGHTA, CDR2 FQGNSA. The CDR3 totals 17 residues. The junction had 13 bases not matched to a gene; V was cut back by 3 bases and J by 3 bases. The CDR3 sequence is CASSFRDSYLIYYGYTF. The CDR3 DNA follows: TGTGCCAGCAGCTTTAGGGACAGCTACCTAATCTACTATGGCTACACCTTC.

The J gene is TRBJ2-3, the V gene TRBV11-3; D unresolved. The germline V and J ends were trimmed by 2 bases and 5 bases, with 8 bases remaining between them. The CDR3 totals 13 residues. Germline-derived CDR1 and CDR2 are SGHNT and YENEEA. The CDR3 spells CASSLPTGDTQYF. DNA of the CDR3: TGTGCCAGCAGCTTACCCACTGGAGATACGCAGTATTTT.

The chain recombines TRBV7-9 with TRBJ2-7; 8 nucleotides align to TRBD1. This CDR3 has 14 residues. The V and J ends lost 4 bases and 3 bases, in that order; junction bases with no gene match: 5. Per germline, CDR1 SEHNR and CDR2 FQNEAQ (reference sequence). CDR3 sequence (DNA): TGTGCCAGCAGCTCCCTAGACAGGGGCTACGAGCAGTACTTC. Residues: CASSSLDRGYEQYF. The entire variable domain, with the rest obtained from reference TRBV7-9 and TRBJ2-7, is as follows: DTGVSQNPRHKITKRGQNVTFRCDPISEHNRLYWYRQTLGQGPEFLTYFQNEAQLEKSRLLSDRFSAERPKGSFSTLEIQRTEQGDSAMYLCASSSLDRGYEQYFGPGTRLTVT.

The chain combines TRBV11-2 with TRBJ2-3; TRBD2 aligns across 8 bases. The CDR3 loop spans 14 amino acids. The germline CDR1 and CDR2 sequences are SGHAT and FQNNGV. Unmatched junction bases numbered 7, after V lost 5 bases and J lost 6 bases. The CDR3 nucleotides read TGTGCCAGCAGCGTTTCCGGGACTAGTGATACGCAGTATTTT. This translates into CASSVSGTSDTQYF.

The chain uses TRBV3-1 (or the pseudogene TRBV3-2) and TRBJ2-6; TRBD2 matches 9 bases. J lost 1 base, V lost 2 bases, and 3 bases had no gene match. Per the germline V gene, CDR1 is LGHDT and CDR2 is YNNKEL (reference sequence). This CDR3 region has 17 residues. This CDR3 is CASSQIAGVSGANVLTF. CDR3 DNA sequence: TGTGCCAGCAGCCAAATAGCGGGGGTATCTGGGGCCAACGTCCTGACTTTC.

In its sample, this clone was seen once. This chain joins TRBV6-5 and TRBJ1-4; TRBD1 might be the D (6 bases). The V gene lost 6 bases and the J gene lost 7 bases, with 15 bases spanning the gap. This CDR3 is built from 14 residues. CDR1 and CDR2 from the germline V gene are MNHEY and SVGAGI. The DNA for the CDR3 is TGTGCCAGCAGCGACCGGGGACACCTTGAAAAACTGTTTTTT. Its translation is CASSDRGHLEKLFF.

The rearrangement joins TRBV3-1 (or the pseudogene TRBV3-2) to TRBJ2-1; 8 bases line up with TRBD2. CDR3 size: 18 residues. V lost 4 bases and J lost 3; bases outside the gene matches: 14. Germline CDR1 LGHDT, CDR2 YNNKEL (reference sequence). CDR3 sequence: CASSPQNAGTRLYNEQFF. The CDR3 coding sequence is TGTGCCAGCAGCCCACAAAACGCGGGGACTAGACTCTACAATGAGCAGTTCTTC.

The CDR3 loop is CATREDRQREAFF. The CDR3 coding sequence is TGTGCCACCAGAGAAGACAGGCAACGCGAAGCTTTCTTT. This chain connects TRBV15 to TRBJ1-1, with a tentative D call TRBD1 (6 bases). The CDR3 spans 13 residues. CDR1 is LNHNV, CDR2 YYDKDF, per germline (reference sequence). With 6 bases removed from V and 8 bases from J, the gap between germline ends came to 16 bases.

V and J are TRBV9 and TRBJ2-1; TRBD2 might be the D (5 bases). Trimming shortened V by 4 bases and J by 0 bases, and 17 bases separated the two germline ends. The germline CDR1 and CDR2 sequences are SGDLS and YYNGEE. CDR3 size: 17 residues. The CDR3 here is CASSPELLGSSYNEQFF. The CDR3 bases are TGTGCCAGCAGCCCTGAGCTCCTGGGGAGCTCCTACAATGAGCAGTTCTTC.

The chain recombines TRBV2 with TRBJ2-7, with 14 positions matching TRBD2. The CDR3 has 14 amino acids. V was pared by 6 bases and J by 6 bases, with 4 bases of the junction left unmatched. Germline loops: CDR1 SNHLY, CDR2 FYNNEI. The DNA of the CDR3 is TGTGCCAGCAGAGGACTAGCGGGGGGTGGCGAGCAGTACTTC. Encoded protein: CASRGLAGGGEQYF.

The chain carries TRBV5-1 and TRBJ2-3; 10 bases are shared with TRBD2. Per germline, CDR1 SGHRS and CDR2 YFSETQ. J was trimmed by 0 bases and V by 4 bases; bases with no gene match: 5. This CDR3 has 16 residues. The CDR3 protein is CASSPGLASSTDTQYF. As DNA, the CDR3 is TGCGCCAGCAGCCCGGGACTAGCGTCCAGCACAGATACGCAGTATTTT.

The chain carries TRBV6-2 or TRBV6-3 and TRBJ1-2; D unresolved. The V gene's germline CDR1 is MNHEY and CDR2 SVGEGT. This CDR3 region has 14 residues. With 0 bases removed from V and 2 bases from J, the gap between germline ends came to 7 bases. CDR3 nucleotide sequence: TGTGCCAGCAGTTACTCTTCCAGGAACTATGGCTACACCTTC. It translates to CASSYSSRNYGYTF.

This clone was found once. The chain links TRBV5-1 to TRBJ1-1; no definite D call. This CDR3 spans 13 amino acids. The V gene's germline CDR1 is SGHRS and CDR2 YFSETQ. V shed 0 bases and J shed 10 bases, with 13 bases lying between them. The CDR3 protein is CASSLDPPSRAFF. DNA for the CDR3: TGCGCCAGCAGCTTGGATCCTCCTAGTCGAGCTTTCTTT. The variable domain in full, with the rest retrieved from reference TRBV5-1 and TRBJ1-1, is KAGVTQTPRYLIKTRGQQVTLSCSPISGHRSVSWYQQTPGQGLQFLFEYFSETQRNKGNFPGRFSGRQFSNSRSEMNVSTLELGDSALYLCASSLDPPSRAFFGQGTRLTVV.

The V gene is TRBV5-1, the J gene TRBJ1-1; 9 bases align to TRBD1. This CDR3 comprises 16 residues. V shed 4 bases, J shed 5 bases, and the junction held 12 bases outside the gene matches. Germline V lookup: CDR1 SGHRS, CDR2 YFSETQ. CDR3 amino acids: CASSGRDRVFETEAFF. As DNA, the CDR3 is TGCGCCAGCAGCGGCCGGGACAGGGTGTTTGAAACTGAAGCTTTCTTT.

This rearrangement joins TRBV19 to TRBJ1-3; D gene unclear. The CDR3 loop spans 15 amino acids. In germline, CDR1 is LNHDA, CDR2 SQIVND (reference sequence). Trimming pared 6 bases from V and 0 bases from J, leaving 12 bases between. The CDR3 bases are TGTGCCAGTAGAGACCGAGGGTACTCTGGAAACACCATATATTTT. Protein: CASRDRGYSGNTIYF.

The DNA for the CDR3 is TGTGCCAGCGGGGGCACCACCGGGGAGCTGTTTTTT. Amino acids: CASGGTTGELFF. V gene TRBV6-5 combines with J gene TRBJ2-2; possibly TRBD1 for D (6 bases). V gave up 8 bases and J gave up 4 bases, with 8 bases separating them. Germline loops: CDR1 MNHEY, CDR2 SVGAGI. The CDR3 consists of 12 residues.

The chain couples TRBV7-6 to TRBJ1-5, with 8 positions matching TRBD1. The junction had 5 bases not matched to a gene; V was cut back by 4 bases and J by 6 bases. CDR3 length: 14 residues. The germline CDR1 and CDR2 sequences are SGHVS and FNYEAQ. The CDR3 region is CASSSQGGSQPQHF. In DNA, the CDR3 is TGTGCCAGCAGCTCACAGGGGGGGAGTCAGCCCCAGCATTTT.

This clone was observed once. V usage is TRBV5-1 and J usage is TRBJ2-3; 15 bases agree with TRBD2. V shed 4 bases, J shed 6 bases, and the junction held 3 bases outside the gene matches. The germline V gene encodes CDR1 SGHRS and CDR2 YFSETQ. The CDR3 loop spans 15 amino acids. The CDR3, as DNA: TGCGCCAGCAGCGTAGGGACTAGCGGGGGGGATACGCAGTATTTT. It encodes CASSVGTSGGDTQYF.

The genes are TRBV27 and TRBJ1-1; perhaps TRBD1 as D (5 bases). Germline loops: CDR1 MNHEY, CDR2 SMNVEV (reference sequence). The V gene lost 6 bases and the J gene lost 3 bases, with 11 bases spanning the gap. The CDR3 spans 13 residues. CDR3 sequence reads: CASRPGSDTEAFF. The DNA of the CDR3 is TGTGCCAGCAGACCAGGGTCAGACACTGAAGCTTTCTTT.

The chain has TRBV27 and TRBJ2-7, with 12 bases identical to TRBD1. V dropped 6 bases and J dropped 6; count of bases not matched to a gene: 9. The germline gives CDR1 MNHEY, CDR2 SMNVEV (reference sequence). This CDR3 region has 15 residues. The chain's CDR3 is CASSPLGQGASEQYF. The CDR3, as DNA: TGTGCCAGCAGCCCTCTGGGACAGGGGGCGTCCGAGCAGTACTTC.

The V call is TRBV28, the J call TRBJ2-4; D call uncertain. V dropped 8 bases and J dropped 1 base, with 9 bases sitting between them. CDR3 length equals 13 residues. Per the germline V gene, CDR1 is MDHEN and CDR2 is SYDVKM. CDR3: CASRPEAKNIQYF. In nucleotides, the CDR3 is TGTGCCAGCCGTCCGGAGGCCAAAAACATTCAGTACTTC.

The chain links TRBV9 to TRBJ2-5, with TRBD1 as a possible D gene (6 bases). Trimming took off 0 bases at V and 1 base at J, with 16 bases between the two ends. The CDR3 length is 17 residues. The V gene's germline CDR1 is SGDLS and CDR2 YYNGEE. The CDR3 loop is CASSVADRRQLQETQYF. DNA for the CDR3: TGTGCCAGCAGCGTAGCCGACAGGAGACAACTCCAAGAGACCCAGTACTTC.

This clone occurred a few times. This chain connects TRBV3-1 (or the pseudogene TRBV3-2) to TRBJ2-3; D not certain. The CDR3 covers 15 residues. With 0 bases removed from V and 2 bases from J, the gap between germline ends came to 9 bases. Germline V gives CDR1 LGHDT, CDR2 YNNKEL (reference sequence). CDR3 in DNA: TGTGCCAGCAGCCAAGAGAGGTTAATCACAGATACGCAGTATTTT. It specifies CASSQERLITDTQYF.

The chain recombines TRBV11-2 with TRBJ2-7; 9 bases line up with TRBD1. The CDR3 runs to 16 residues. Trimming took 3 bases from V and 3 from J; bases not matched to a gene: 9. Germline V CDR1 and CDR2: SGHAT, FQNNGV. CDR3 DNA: TGTGCCAGCAGCTTCCGCCGGGGGACAGGGAACTACGAGCAGTACTTC. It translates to CASSFRRGTGNYEQYF. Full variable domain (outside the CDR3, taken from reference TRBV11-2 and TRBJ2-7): EAGVAQSPRYKIIEKRQSVAFWCNPISGHATLYWYQQILGQGPKLLIQFQNNGVVDDSQLPKDRFSAERLKGVDSTLKIQPAKLEDSAVYLCASSFRRGTGNYEQYFGPGTRLTVT.

The CDR3 spells CASSQDWAGDGGEKLFF. CDR3 coding DNA: TGTGCCAGCAGCCAAGATTGGGCGGGGGACGGAGGAGAAAAACTGTTTTTT. The chain joins TRBV14 to TRBJ1-4; D perhaps matches TRBD1 (5 bases). The CDR3 covers 17 residues. CDR1 and CDR2 from the germline V gene are SGHDN and FVKESK. V was cut by 0 bases and J by 8 bases, with 19 bases left in between.

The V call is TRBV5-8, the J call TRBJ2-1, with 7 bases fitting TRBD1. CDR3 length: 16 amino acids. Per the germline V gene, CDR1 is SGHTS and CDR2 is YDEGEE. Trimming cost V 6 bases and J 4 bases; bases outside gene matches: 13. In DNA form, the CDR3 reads TGTGCCAGCAACTCCGACAGGGAACTAGGGTACAATGAGCAGTTCTTC. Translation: CASNSDRELGYNEQFF. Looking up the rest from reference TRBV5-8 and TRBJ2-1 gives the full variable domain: EAGVTQSPTHLIKTRGQQATLRCSPISGHTSVYWYQQALGLGLQFLLWYDEGEERNRGNFPPRFSGRQFPNYSSELNVNALELEDSALYLCASNSDRELGYNEQFFGPGTRLTVL.

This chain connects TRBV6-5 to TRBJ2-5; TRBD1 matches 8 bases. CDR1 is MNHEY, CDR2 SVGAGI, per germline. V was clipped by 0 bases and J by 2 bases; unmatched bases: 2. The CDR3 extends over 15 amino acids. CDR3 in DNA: TGTGCCAGCAGTTACTCTGGACAGGGTCAAGAGACCCAGTACTTC. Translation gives CASSYSGQGQETQYF.

CDR3 region: CAARTGESYEQYF. Here the CDR3 DNA reads TGTGCCGCAAGGACAGGAGAATCCTACGAGCAGTACTTC. This chain connects TRBV30 to TRBJ2-7; 7 nucleotides align to TRBD1. Unmatched junction bases numbered 8, after V lost 8 bases and J lost 1 base. This CDR3 has 13 amino acids. From germline, CDR1 is GTSNPN and CDR2 SVGIG (reference sequence).

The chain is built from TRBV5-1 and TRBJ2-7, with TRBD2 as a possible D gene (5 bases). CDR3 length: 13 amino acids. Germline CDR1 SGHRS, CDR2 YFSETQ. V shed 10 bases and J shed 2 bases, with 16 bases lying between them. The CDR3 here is CAGGPQQTYEQYF. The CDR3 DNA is TGCGCCGGAGGCCCCCAGCAAACCTACGAGCAGTACTTC.